Presented here are 3 T cell receptor beta chains from one specimen sequenced in a study of blood T cell repertoires in COVID-19 (dated by TCRdb to the early 2020s). Receptors were amplified or captured by the immunoSEQ multiplex PCR assay. TCRdb re-hosts the immuneACCESS table, in-frame sequences only. Its copies lack some clones; in the studies checked, an unresolved V gene accounts for under half of them, and the cause for the rest is not known. For this sample there are approximately 260,000 clones; 79% appear just once. The ten largest clonotypes hold roughly 4% of the sample. Sequenced: peripheral blood. Receptor source: a woman aged 40 to 50 with active or convalescent COVID-19.

The V gene is TRBV30, the J gene TRBJ1-3; 7 bases line up with TRBD1. This CDR3 is 13 amino acids long. The trim removed 4 bases at V and 3 bases at J, leaving 3 bases unmatched. Germline-derived CDR1 and CDR2 are GTSNPN and SVGIG (reference sequence). CDR3 in amino acids: CAWTGGSGNTIYF. CDR3 in DNA: TGTGCCTGGACAGGGGGGAGTGGAAACACCATATATTTT.

Only one count was recorded for this clone. V gene TRBV5-4 combines with J gene TRBJ1-2, with 7 positions matching TRBD1. Trimming at V came to 0 bases and at J to 3 bases, leaving 8 bases not matched to a gene. This CDR3 region has 16 residues. Germline V lookup: CDR1 SGHNT, CDR2 YYREEE (reference sequence). The CDR3 loop is CASSLGAARGDYGYTF. CDR3 bases: TGTGCCAGCAGCTTGGGGGCGGCCAGGGGGGACTATGGCTACACCTTC. The full variable domain, its missing parts supplied by reference TRBV5-4 and TRBJ1-2, is ETGVTQSPTHLIKTRGQQVTLRCSSQSGHNTVSWYQQALGQGPQFIFQYYREEENGRGNFPPRFSGLQFPNYSSELNVNALELDDSALYLCASSLGAARGDYGYTFGSGTRLTVV.

The V gene is TRBV10-3, the J gene TRBJ2-5; D possibly corresponds to TRBD2 (6 bases). Germline V CDR1 and CDR2: ENHRY, SYGVKD. The CDR3 is made up of 12 amino acids. V was cut by 6 bases and J by 3 bases, with 8 bases left in between. The CDR3 nucleotides read TGTGCCATCAGGGGGGGTGAAGAGACCCAGTACTTC. This codes for CAIRGGEETQYF.